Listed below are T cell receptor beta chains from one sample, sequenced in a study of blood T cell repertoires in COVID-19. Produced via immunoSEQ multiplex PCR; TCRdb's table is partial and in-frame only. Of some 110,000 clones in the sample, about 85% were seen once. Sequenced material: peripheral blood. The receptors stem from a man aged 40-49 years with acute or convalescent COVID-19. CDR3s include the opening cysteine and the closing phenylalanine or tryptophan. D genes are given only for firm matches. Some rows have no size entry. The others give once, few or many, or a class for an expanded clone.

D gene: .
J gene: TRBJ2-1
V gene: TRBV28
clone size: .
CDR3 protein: CASSPPTRARNEQFF
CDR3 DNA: TGTGCCAGCAGCCCCCCGACTAGGGCAAGGAATGAGCAGTTCTTC

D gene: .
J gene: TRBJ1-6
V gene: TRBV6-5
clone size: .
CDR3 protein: CASSYSQQINSPLHF
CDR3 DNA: TGTGCCAGCAGTTACAGTCAACAGATAAATTCACCCCTCCACTTT

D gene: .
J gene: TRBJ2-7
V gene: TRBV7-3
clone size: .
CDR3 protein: CASSLRRADSYEQYF
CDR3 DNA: TGTGCCAGCAGCTTGAGGCGGGCTGACTCCTACGAGCAGTACTTC

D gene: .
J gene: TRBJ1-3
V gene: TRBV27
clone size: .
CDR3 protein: CASRSTGPGNTIYF
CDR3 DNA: TGTGCCAGCAGGAGTACAGGTCCTGGAAACACCATATATTTT

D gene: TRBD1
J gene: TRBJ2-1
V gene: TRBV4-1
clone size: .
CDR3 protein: CASSRSGQGHSEQFF
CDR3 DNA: TGCGCCAGCAGCCGCTCGGGACAGGGACACAGTGAGCAGTTCTTC

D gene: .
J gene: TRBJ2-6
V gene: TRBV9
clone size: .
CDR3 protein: CASSFLRASSGANVLTF
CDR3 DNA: TGTGCCAGCAGCTTTTTGCGGGCCTCCTCTGGGGCCAACGTCCTGACTTTC

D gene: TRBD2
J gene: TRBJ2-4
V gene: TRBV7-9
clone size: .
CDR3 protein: CASSNGTSGKAKNIQYF
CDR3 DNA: TGTGCCAGCAGCAACGGGACTAGCGGGAAGGCCAAAAACATTCAGTACTTC

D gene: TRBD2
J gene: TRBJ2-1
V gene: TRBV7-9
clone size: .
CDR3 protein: CASSNTGTRQFF
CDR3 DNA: TGTGCCAGCAGCAACACCGGGACTAGGCAGTTCTTC

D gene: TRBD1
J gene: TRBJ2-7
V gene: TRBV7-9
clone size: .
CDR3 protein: CASSDRDRVHEQYF
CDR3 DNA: TGTGCCAGCAGCGACCGGGACAGGGTTCACGAGCAGTACTTC

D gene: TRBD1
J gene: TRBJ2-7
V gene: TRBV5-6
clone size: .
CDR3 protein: CASSLDRGHEQYF
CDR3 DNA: TGTGCCAGCAGCTTGGACAGGGGACACGAGCAGTACTTC

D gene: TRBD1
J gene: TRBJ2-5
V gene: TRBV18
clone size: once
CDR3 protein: CASSFTVPGQGETQYF
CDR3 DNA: TGTGCCAGCTCATTCACCGTACCGGGACAGGGGGAGACCCAGTACTTC

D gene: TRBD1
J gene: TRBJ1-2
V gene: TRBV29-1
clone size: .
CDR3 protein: CSVPDRGAYGYTF
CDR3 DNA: TGCAGCGTCCCGGACAGGGGGGCCTATGGCTACACCTTC

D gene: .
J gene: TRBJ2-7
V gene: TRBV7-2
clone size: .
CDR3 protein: CASSLALQGGEQYF
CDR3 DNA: TGTGCCAGCAGCTTAGCGCTTCAGGGTGGCGAGCAGTACTTC

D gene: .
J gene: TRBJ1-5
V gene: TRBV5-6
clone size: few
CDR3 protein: CASSLVGANQPQHF
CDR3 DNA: TGTGCCAGCAGCTTGGTCGGTGCCAATCAGCCCCAGCATTTT

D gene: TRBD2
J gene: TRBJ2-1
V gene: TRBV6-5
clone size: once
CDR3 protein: CASSYRSGSSYNEQFF
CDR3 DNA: TGTGCCAGCAGTTACCGAAGCGGGAGCTCCTACAATGAGCAGTTCTTC

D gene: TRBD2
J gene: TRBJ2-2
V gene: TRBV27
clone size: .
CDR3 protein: CASSWGLAGAGELFF
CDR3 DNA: TGTGCCAGCAGTTGGGGACTAGCGGGGGCAGGGGAGCTGTTTTTT

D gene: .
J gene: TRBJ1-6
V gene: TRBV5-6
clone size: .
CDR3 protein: CASSLGGRVSNNSPLHF
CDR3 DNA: TGTGCCAGCAGCTTGGGGGGCCGGGTGAGTAATAATTCACCCCTCCACTTT

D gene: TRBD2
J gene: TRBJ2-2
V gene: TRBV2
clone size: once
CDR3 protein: CASGRGGGTGELFF
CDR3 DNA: TGTGCCAGCGGACGGGGGGGTGGCACCGGGGAGCTGTTTTTT

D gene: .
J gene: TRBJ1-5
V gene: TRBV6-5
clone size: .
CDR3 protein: CASSYRGNQPQHF
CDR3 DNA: TGTGCCAGCAGTTACCGGGGCAATCAGCCCCAGCATTTT

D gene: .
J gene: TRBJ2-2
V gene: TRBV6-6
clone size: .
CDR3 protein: CASSARGAVTGELFF
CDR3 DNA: TGTGCCAGCAGTGCCAGGGGTGCGGTGACCGGGGAGCTGTTTTTT

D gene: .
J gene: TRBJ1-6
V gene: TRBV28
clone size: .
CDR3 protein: CASTSMGRSGSYNSPLHF
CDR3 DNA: TGTGCCAGCACTTCCATGGGGAGGTCGGGGTCCTATAATTCACCCCTCCACTTT

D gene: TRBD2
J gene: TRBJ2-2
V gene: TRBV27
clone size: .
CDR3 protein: CASSLLPGTITGELFF
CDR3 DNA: TGTGCCAGCAGTTTACTACCCGGGACTATCACCGGGGAGCTGTTTTTT

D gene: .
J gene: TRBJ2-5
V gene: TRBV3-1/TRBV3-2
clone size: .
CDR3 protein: CASSQDTGQLETQYF
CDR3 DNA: TGTGCCAGCAGCCAAGACACCGGACAGTTAGAGACCCAGTACTTC